Below, 10 T cell receptor beta chains from the same sample are listed, as sequenced in a study of blood T cell repertoires in COVID-19 (TCRdb year 2020). Library prep was done by the immunoSEQ multiplex PCR assay. Sourced from immuneACCESS, this table was stored by TCRdb with only in-frame sequences that have V and J called. A share of the clones is absent; for the studies checked, an unresolved V gene accounts for under half, and the remainder has no known explanation. The sample table shows tens of thousands of clones, and roughly 88% are seen once. The top ten hold over 4.5% of the sample. What was sequenced was peripheral blood. The receptor source for this set is a human donor in a cohort sampled during active COVID-19.

The sample holds a few counts of this clone. The chain joins TRBV9 to TRBJ1-6; possibly TRBD1 for D (5 bases). Germline-derived CDR1 and CDR2 are SGDLS and YYNGEE. The CDR3 is 15 residues long. Trimming left V 0 bases short and J 7 bases short, with 11 bases between. CDR3 nucleotide sequence: TGTGCCAGCAGCGTAGCTGGGGCATTCAATTCACCCCTCCACTTT. Translation: CASSVAGAFNSPLHF. The variable domain in full, completed from reference TRBV9 and TRBJ1-6, reads DSGVTQTPKHLITATGQRVTLRCSPRSGDLSVYWYQQSLDQGLQFLIQYYNGEERAKGNILERFSAQQFPDLHSELNLSSLELGDSALYFCASSVAGAFNSPLHFGNGTRLTVT.

The chain carries TRBV5-1 and TRBJ2-5, with D hard to call. This CDR3 is 14 amino acids long. The germline V gene has CDR1 SGHRS and CDR2 YFSETQ. The V and J ends lost 4 bases and 2 bases respectively, with 12 bases between them. DNA of the CDR3: TGCGCCAGCAGCCAGGCACCACCACAAGAGACCCAGTACTTC. It encodes CASSQAPPQETQYF.

The chain joins TRBV4-1 to TRBJ2-5; 9 bases align to TRBD2. Germline V CDR1 and CDR2: MGHRA, YSYEKL. There are 15 residues in the CDR3. Trimming cost V 1 base and J 5 bases; bases outside gene matches: 5. Here the CDR3 reads CASSQVTSGWETQYF. The CDR3 DNA sequence: TGCGCCAGCAGCCAAGTGACTAGCGGATGGGAGACCCAGTACTTC.

The V call is TRBV5-1, the J call TRBJ2-1; the match to TRBD2 covers 9 bases. The CDR3 spans 13 residues. The V segment lost 7 bases and the J segment 9 bases; nucleotides outside the gene matches: 8. The germline gives CDR1 SGHRS, CDR2 YFSETQ. This CDR3 reads CASRGRGGSEQFF. The CDR3 DNA reads as TGCGCCAGCCGCGGGAGGGGGGGCAGTGAGCAGTTCTTC.

The chain uses TRBV28 and TRBJ2-3; the match to TRBD2 covers 13 bases. The CDR3 consists of 15 residues. From germline, CDR1 is MDHEN and CDR2 SYDVKM. After removal of 5 bases from V and 9 bases from J, the junction contained 8 bases not matched to a gene. The CDR3 nucleotides read TGTGCCAGCAGTCCCCGGACTAGCGGGAGATTAACGCAGTATTTT. It yields the protein CASSPRTSGRLTQYF. Full variable domain (outside the CDR3, taken from reference TRBV28 and TRBJ2-3): DVKVTQSSRYLVKRTGEKVFLECVQDMDHENMFWYRQDPGLGLRLIYFSYDVKMKEKGDIPEGYSVSREKKERFSLILESASTNQTSMYLCASSPRTSGRLTQYFGPGTRLTVL.

The chain is built from TRBV19 and TRBJ1-5; 9 bases are a match to TRBD1. Germline V gene sequence: CDR1 LNHDA, CDR2 SQIVND (reference sequence). J was trimmed by 5 bases and V by 6 bases; bases with no gene match: 5. This CDR3 has 14 residues. The CDR3: CASSGTGFYQPQHF. The CDR3 DNA follows: TGTGCCAGTAGCGGGACAGGGTTTTATCAGCCCCAGCATTTT.

The gene calls are TRBV10-2 and TRBJ2-3; 7 bases align to TRBD1. CDR1 is WSHSY and CDR2 is SAAADI in the germline V gene. V lost 6 bases and J lost 3; bases outside the gene matches: 6. There are 14 residues in the CDR3. The CDR3 reads CASSEGAQTDTQYF. The CDR3 bases are TGCGCCAGCAGCGAGGGGGCGCAGACAGATACGCAGTATTTT.

The genes are TRBV4-1 and TRBJ2-7, with TRBD1 matching 8 bases. From germline, CDR1 is MGHRA and CDR2 YSYEKL. Trimming removed 5 bases from V and 3 bases from J; junction bases left unmatched: 9. The CDR3 length is 15 residues. The CDR3, as DNA: TGCGCCAGCAGCTTCGGCCCAGGGGGCTTCTACGAGCAGTACTTC. Its protein product is CASSFGPGGFYEQYF.

V is TRBV18 and J is TRBJ2-7; TRBD2 matches at 7 bases. Per the germline V gene, CDR1 is KGHSH and CDR2 is LQKENI. V dropped 3 bases and J dropped 2; count of bases not matched to a gene: 4. CDR3 length: 14 residues. The CDR3 region has the DNA TGTGCCAGCTCACCGGGGGGGGGAGCCTACGAGCAGTACTTC. Translating gives CASSPGGGAYEQYF.

The rearrangement uses TRBV15 and TRBJ2-1; 11 positions agree with TRBD2. V was clipped by 5 bases and J by 5 bases; unmatched bases: 8. Germline V gene lookup returns CDR1 LNHNV and CDR2 YYDKDF (reference sequence). The CDR3 extends over 16 amino acids. CDR3 sequence reads: CATSGGGLAGNNEQFF. CDR3 coding DNA: TGTGCCACCAGCGGGGGAGGACTAGCGGGTAACAATGAGCAGTTCTTC.